The entry that follows covers one TCR beta chain sequence. The entry originates in a study of identical twins. MiXCR, applied by TCRdb to the 5' RACE reads, yields one record per CDR3 protein. The sample contains under 500,000 distinct CDR3 sequences, approximately 14% of which appear only once. Germline assignment: CDR1 SGHAT and CDR2 FQNNGV. The CDR3 has 15 amino acids. The V segment lost 5 bases and the J segment 7 bases; nucleotides outside the gene matches: 11. A further study also used this sample, focusing on yellow fever vaccine responses in identical twins.

The material sequenced was CD4+ T cells sorted from blood. The V call is TRBV11-2, the J call TRBJ2-7; TRBD2 matches 10 bases. This receptor was identified in a woman in her late teens or twenties in good health. The CDR3, as DNA: TGTGCCAGCAGCCATACTAGCGGGAAGGCAGGAGAGCAGTACTTC. Translating gives CASSHTSGKAGEQYF.